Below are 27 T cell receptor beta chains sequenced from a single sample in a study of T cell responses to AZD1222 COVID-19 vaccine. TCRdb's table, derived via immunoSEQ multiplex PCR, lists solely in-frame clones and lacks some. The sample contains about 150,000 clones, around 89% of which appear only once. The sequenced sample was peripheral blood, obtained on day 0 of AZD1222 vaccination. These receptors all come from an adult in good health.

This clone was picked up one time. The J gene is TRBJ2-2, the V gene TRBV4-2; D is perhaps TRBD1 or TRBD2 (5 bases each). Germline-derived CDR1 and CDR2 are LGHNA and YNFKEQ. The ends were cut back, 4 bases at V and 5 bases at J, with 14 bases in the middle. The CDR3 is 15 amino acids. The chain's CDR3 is CASSPPFGATGELFF. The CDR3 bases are TGTGCCAGCAGCCCGCCTTTCGGGGCGACCGGGGAGCTGTTTTTT.

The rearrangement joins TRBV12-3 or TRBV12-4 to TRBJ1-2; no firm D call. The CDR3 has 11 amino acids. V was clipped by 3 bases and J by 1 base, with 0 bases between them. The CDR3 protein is CASSFNYGYTF. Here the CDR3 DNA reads TGTGCCAGCAGTTTTAACTATGGCTACACCTTC.

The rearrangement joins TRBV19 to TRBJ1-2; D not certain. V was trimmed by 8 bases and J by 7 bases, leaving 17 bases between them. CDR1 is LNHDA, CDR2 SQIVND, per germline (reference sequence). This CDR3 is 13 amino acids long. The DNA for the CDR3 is TGTGCCAGTGAAAACCCCAATTTGGGTGGCTACACCTTC. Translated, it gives CASENPNLGGYTF.

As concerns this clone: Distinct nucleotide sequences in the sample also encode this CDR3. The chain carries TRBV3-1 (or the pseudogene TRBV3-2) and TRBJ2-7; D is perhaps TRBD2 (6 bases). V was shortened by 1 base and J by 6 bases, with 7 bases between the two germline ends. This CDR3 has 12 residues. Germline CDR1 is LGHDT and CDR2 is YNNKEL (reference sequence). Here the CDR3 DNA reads TGTGCCAGCAGCCAAGTGGGGGGCGAGCAGTACTTC. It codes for CASSQVGGEQYF.

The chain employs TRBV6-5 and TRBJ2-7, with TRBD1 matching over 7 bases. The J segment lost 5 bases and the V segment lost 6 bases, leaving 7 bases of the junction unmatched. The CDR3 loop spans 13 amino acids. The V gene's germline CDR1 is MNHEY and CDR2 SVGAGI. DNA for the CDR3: TGTGCCAGCAGCTACCGACAGGGCGACGAGCAGTACTTC. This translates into CASSYRQGDEQYF.

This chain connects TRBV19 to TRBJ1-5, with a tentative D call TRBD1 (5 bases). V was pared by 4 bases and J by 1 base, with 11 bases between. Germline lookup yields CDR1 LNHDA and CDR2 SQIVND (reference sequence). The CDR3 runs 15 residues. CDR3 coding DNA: TGTGCCAGTAGTAAGGAGGGGATGAGCAATCAGCCCCAGCATTTT. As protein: CASSKEGMSNQPQHF.

The CDR3 nucleotides read TGTGCCAGCAGCCATAGCCGTGCTAGCGGGGGGGCCGGGTTCGGCACCGGGGAGCTGTTTTTT. It codes for CASSHSRASGGAGFGTGELFF. The gene calls are TRBV4-2 and TRBJ2-2; 12 nucleotides align to TRBD2. CDR3 length: 21 residues. V shed 3 bases and J 4 bases; nucleotides not matched to a gene: 18. The germline V gene encodes CDR1 LGHNA and CDR2 YNFKEQ.

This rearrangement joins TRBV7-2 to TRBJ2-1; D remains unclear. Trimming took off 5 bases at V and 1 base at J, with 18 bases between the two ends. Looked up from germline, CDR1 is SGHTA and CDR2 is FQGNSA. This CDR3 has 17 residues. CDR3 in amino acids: CASSPQTSFGSYNEQFF. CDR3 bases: TGTGCCAGCAGCCCACAAACTTCCTTCGGGTCCTACAATGAGCAGTTCTTC.

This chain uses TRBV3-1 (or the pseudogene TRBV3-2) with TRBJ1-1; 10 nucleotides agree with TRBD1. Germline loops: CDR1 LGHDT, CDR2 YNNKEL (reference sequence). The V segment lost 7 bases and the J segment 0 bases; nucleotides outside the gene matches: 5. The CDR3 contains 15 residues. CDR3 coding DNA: TGTGCCAGCACCCCGACAGGGGGCGTGAACACTGAAGCTTTCTTT. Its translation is CASTPTGGVNTEAFF.

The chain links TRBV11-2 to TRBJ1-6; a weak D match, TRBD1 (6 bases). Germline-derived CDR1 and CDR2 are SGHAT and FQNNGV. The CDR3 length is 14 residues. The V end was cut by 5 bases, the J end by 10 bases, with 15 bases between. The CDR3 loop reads CASSQQGGGSPLHF. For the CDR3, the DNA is TGTGCCAGCAGCCAGCAGGGAGGGGGATCACCCCTCCACTTT.

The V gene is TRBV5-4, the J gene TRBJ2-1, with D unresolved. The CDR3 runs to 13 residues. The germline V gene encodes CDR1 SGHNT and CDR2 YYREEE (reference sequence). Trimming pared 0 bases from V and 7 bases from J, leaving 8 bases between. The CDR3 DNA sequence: TGTGCCAGCAGCTTGGGGGTAGTTAATGAGCAGTTCTTC. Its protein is CASSLGVVNEQFF.

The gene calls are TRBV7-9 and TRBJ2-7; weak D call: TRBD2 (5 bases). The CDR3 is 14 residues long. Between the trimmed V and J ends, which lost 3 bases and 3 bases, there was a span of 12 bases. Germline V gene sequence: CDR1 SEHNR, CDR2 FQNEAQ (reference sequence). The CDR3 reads CASSFTGILYEQYF. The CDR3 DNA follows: TGTGCCAGCAGCTTTACCGGGATCCTCTACGAGCAGTACTTC.

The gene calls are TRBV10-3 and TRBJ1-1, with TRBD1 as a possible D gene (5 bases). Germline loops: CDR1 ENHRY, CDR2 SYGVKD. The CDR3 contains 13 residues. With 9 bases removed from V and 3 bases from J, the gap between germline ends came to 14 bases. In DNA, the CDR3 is TGTGCCATTACCTGGGGGAAGGACACTGAAGCTTTCTTT. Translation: CAITWGKDTEAFF.

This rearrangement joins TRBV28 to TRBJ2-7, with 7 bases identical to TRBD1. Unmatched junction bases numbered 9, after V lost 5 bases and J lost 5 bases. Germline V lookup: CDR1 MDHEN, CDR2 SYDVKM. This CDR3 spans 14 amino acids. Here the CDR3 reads CASSPWTGYDEQYF. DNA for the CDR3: TGTGCCAGCAGTCCGTGGACAGGCTATGACGAGCAGTACTTC.

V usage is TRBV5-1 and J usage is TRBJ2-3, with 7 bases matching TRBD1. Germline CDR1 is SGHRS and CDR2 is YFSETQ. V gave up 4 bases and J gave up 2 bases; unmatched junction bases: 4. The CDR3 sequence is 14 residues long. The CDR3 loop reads CASSTGVNTDTQYF. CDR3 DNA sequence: TGCGCCAGCAGCACAGGGGTGAACACAGATACGCAGTATTTT. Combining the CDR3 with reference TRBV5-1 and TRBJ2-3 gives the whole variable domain KAGVTQTPRYLIKTRGQQVTLSCSPISGHRSVSWYQQTPGQGLQFLFEYFSETQRNKGNFPGRFSGRQFSNSRSEMNVSTLELGDSALYLCASSTGVNTDTQYFGPGTRLTVL.

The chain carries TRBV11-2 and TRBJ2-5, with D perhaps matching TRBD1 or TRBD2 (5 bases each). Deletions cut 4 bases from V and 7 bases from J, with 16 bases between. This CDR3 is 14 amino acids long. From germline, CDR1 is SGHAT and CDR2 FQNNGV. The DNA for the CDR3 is TGTGCCAGCAGCTCTCCGACAGCTGGGGGGACCCAGTACTTC. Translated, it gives CASSSPTAGGTQYF.

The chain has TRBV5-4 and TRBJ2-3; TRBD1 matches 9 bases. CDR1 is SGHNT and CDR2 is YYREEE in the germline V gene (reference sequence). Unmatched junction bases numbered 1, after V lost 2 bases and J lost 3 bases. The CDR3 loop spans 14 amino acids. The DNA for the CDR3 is TGTGCCAGCAGCTTCGGACAGGGGACAGATACGCAGTATTTT. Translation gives CASSFGQGTDTQYF.

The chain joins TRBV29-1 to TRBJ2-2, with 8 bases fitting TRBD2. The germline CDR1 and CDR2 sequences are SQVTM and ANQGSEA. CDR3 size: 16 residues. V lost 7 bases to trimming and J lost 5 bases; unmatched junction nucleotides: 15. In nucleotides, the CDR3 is TGCAGCGCTTCATTGGGAAGCGGGGGAGGTACCGGGGAGCTGTTTTTT. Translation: CSASLGSGGGTGELFF.

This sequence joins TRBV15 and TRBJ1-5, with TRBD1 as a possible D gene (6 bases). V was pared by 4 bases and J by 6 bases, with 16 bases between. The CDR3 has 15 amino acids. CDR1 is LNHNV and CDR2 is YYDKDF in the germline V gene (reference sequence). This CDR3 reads CATSKLSRGSQPQHF. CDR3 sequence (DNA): TGTGCCACCAGCAAGCTTTCAAGGGGGAGTCAGCCCCAGCATTTT.

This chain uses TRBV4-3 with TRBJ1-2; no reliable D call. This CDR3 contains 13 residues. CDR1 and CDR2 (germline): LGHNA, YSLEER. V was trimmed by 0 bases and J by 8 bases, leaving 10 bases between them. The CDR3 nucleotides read TGCGCCAGCAGCCAAGATGGTAGGATCGGCTACACCTTC. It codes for CASSQDGRIGYTF.

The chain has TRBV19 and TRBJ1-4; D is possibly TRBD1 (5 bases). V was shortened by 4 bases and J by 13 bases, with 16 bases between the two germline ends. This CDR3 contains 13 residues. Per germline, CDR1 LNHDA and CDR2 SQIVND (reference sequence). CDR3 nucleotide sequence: TGTGCCAGTAGTAAACAGACACTGGGGGGACTGTTTTTT. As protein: CASSKQTLGGLFF.

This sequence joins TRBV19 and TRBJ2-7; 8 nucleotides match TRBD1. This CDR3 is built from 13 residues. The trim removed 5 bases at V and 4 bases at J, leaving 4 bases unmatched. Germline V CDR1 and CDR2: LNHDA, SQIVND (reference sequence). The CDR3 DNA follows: TGTGCCAGTAGTCGCCAGGGGGCATACGAGCAGTACTTC. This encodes CASSRQGAYEQYF.

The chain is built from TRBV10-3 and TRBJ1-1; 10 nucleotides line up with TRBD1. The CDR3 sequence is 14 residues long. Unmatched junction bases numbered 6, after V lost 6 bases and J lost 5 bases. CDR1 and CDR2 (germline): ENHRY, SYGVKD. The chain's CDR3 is CAISRTGGDTEAFF. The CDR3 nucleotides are TGTGCCATCAGCAGGACAGGGGGAGATACTGAAGCTTTCTTT.

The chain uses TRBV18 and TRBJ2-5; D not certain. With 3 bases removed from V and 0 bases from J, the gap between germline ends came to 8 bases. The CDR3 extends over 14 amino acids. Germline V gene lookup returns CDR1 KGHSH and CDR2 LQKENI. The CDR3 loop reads CASSPPAYQETQYF. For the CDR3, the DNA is TGTGCCAGCTCACCCCCAGCGTACCAAGAGACCCAGTACTTC.

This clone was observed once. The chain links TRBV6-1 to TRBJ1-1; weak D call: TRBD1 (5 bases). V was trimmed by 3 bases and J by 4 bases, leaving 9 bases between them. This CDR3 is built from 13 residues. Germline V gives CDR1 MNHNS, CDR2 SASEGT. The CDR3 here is CASSDREATEAFF. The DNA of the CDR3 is TGTGCCAGCAGTGACAGGGAGGCCACTGAAGCTTTCTTT.

As DNA, the CDR3 is TGTGCCAGCAGCTTAGGGGGATCTCGCTATGGCTACACCTTC. Protein product: CASSLGGSRYGYTF. The rearrangement joins TRBV11-2 to TRBJ1-2; no firm D call. CDR3 length equals 14 residues. Trimming took off 1 base at V and 4 bases at J, with 10 bases between the two ends. Germline-derived CDR1 and CDR2 are SGHAT and FQNNGV. Drawing the rest from reference TRBV11-2 and TRBJ1-2, the complete variable domain is EAGVAQSPRYKIIEKRQSVAFWCNPISGHATLYWYQQILGQGPKLLIQFQNNGVVDDSQLPKDRFSAERLKGVDSTLKIQPAKLEDSAVYLCASSLGGSRYGYTFGSGTRLTVV.

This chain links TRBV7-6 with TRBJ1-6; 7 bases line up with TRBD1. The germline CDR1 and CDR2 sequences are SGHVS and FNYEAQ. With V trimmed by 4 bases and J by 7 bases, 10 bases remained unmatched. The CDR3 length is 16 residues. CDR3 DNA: TGTGCCAGCAGCTCCCAACCCCCGGGACAGAATTCACCCCTCCACTTT. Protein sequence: CASSSQPPGQNSPLHF.